This is a list of T cell receptor beta chains from one sample in a study of blood T cell repertoires in COVID-19. Clones were read by immunoSEQ multiplex PCR, and TCRdb kept only the in-frame ones, dropping some. The sample lists about 200,000 clones, under 85% occurring once. The sequenced sample was peripheral blood. The receptors stem from a woman older than 75 with COVID-19, enrolled during active disease. Each CDR3 is given with its conserved first and last residue. The order of the fields is V gene, D gene, J gene, clone size, CDR3 DNA, CDR3 protein. A D gene is named only where the DNA matches it firmly. The size field is filled for only some rows; it gives once, few, many or a size class.

TRBV18	TRBD2	TRBJ2-1	once	TGTGCCAGCTCACCAGGGACTAGCGGTGAGCAGTTCTTC	CASSPGTSGEQFF
TRBV7-9	TRBD1	TRBJ2-2	-	TGTGCCACACAGGACAGGGCGGAATCCGGGGAGCTGTTTTTT	CATQDRAESGELFF
TRBV28	TRBD1	TRBJ1-5	once	TGTGCCAGCAGTTGGGGACAGGCCCATCAGCCCCAGCATTTT	CASSWGQAHQPQHF
TRBV6-6	TRBD1	TRBJ1-3	-	TGTGCCAGCGGCGCTCCGGGACAGAGAGAAAACACCATATATTTT	CASGAPGQRENTIYF
TRBV5-5	-	TRBJ1-4	-	TGTGCCAGCAGCTCTGGGGGCCTTAGTTTCTTTAATGAAAAACTGTTTTTT	CASSSGGLSFFNEKLFF
TRBV28	TRBD2	TRBJ2-3	-	TGTGCCAGCAACCCAGGGGCCCTTCTAGCGGGAGGGTTCACAGATACGCAGTATTTT	CASNPGALLAGGFTDTQYF
TRBV6-5	TRBD1	TRBJ1-1	-	TGTGCCAGCAGCCTCGACAGGGGGAACACTGAAGCTTTCTTT	CASSLDRGNTEAFF
TRBV9	TRBD1	TRBJ1-6	-	TGTGCCAGCAGTCCGGGACAGGAGCATTCACCCCTCCACTTT	CASSPGQEHSPLHF
TRBV5-8	-	TRBJ2-7	-	TGTGCCAGCACCATCCGAGGAGGGGGCGGTGGGTACGAGCAGTACTTC	CASTIRGGGGGYEQYF
TRBV7-9	TRBD2	TRBJ2-3	once	TGTGCCAGCAGCTTAATAGCGGGTGCGCAGTATTTT	CASSLIAGAQYF
TRBV28	TRBD2	TRBJ2-1	-	TGTGCCAGTGGGGGGGTCTTATGGACTAGCAGGGACAATGAGCAGTTCTTC	CASGGVLWTSRDNEQFF
TRBV21-1	-	TRBJ2-3	few	TGTGCCACCTCCACCGGGATGGACAGGGACCCGCAGTATTTT	CATSTGMDRDPQYF
TRBV2	TRBD1	TRBJ1-2	-	TGTGCCAGCAGTAAACAGGGGGATGGCTACACCTTC	CASSKQGDGYTF
TRBV6-5	TRBD1	TRBJ2-2	-	TGTGCCAGCAGGACAGGGGGTATGGACACCGGGGAGCTGTTTTTT	CASRTGGMDTGELFF
TRBV18	-	TRBJ1-1	-	TGTGCCAGCTCACCATCAAGAACAGTCACTGAAGCTTTCTTT	CASSPSRTVTEAFF
TRBV2	TRBD1	TRBJ1-6	-	TGTGCCAGCAGTCTTAGGGACAGGGGGAATTCACCCCTCCACTTT	CASSLRDRGNSPLHF
TRBV5-4	TRBD2	TRBJ2-7	-	TGTGCCAGCAGCCCTAGCGGGAGGGGTTACGAGCAGTACTTC	CASSPSGRGYEQYF
TRBV19	-	TRBJ2-1	once	TGTGCCAGTAGCCCCCCCTGGGGGGTCTACAATGAGCAGTTCTTC	CASSPPWGVYNEQFF
TRBV18	-	TRBJ1-5	-	TGTGCCAGCTCCCCTACGGCGGGCAATCAGCCCCAGCATTTT	CASSPTAGNQPQHF
TRBV28	TRBD1	TRBJ1-1	-	TGTGCCAGCAGTCCGGACCCAGGGGGCGTTTACACTGAAGCTTTCTTT	CASSPDPGGVYTEAFF
TRBV28	TRBD2	TRBJ2-1	-	TGTGCCAGCAGTTTGGGGGGGACTAGTTTGAGCGGTCTTCCTGAGCAGTTCTTC	CASSLGGTSLSGLPEQFF
TRBV6-5	TRBD1	TRBJ1-2	-	TGTGCCAGCAGTACCGGGACAGGGGATGGCTACACCTTC	CASSTGTGDGYTF
TRBV10-1	-	TRBJ2-2	-	TGCGCCAGCAGCAACCTAAATGCGAACACCGGGGAGCTGTTTTTT	CASSNLNANTGELFF
TRBV10-3	-	TRBJ1-2	once	TGTGCCATCGGCGAGGGCGGGGCCCGAGGCTACACCTTC	CAIGEGGARGYTF
TRBV6-5	-	TRBJ1-4	-	TGTGCCAGCATGAATGGGGCTAATAGTGAAAAACTGTTTTTT	CASMNGANSEKLFF
TRBV9	-	TRBJ1-3	-	TGTGCCAGCAGCGTAGGGCAGTCTGGAAACACCATATATTTT	CASSVGQSGNTIYF
TRBV5-1	-	TRBJ1-5	-	TGCGCCAGCAGCTTGTTCCCGGGGATGGGTCAGCCCCAGCATTTT	CASSLFPGMGQPQHF
TRBV3-1/TRBV3-2	TRBD2	TRBJ2-5	-	TGTGCCAGCAGCCAAGATTCCGGGGGGGAGACCCAGTACTTC	CASSQDSGGETQYF
TRBV2	-	TRBJ2-1	-	TGTGCCAGCGGGGAGAACGTCTACAATGAGCAGTTCTTC	CASGENVYNEQFF
TRBV19	TRBD1	TRBJ1-5	-	TGTGCCAGTAGTATAGATCGGGGGACAGGGAGGCATAGTGGCAATCAGCCCCAGCATTTT	CASSIDRGTGRHSGNQPQHF
TRBV29-1	-	TRBJ2-3	-	TGCAGCGTTGTCGGGAATACAGATACGCAGTATTTT	CSVVGNTDTQYF
TRBV5-1	TRBD1	TRBJ1-1	-	TGCGCCAGCAGCCCCGGACAGGGGTTAGGGACCACTGAAGCTTTCTTT	CASSPGQGLGTTEAFF
TRBV15	-	TRBJ2-5	few	TGTGCCACCAGCAGAGGTTCATCCTATTCCCAAGAGACCCAGTACTTC	CATSRGSSYSQETQYF
TRBV4-1	-	TRBJ1-4	-	TGCGCCAGCAGCCAAGACGCCCCCTTCACTCGAATCTATGAAAAACTGTTTTTT	CASSQDAPFTRIYEKLFF
TRBV19	-	TRBJ2-1	-	TGTGCCAGTAGGGGGGACTGGTACAATGAGCAGTTCTTC	CASRGDWYNEQFF
TRBV3-1/TRBV3-2	-	TRBJ2-4	-	TGTGCCAGCAGCCACGCAGCGGCCAAAAACATTCAGTACTTC	CASSHAAAKNIQYF
TRBV11-3	-	TRBJ2-2	-	TGTGCCAGCAGCGTAACAGGGAATGCCGGGGAGCTGTTTTTT	CASSVTGNAGELFF
TRBV7-3	-	TRBJ2-1	-	TGTGCCAGCAGCTCCGTTTCCTACAATGAGCAGTTCTTC	CASSSVSYNEQFF
TRBV24-1	TRBD2	TRBJ2-1	-	TGTGCCACCAGTGATTTAAGTTCACTAGCGGTGAATGAGCAGTTCTTC	CATSDLSSLAVNEQFF
TRBV9	-	TRBJ2-5	-	TGTGCCAGCAGCGTAGGAGGAAACCAAGAGACCCAGTACTTC	CASSVGGNQETQYF
TRBV5-5	-	TRBJ2-7	-	TGTGCCAGCAGCCCAGCAGGAGGGCCATACGAGCAGTACTTC	CASSPAGGPYEQYF
TRBV5-4	-	TRBJ1-5	-	TGTGCCAGCAGCTTGGCCGGGAGTTCGGGACCCCAGCATTTT	CASSLAGSSGPQHF
TRBV5-1	TRBD1	TRBJ2-1	-	TGCGCCAGCAGCGAGGGACAGTACAATGAGCAGTTCTTC	CASSEGQYNEQFF
TRBV4-1	-	TRBJ1-2	-	TGCGCCAGCAGCCAAGAATCGCGTTATGGCTACACCTTC	CASSQESRYGYTF
TRBV3-1/TRBV3-2	-	TRBJ1-5	-	TGTGCCAGCAGCCGAAGGGACGGACTATGGCCCCAGCATTTT	CASSRRDGLWPQHF
TRBV6-5	-	TRBJ1-5	-	TGTGCCAGCAACGGGGGGTCAATGAGCAATCAGCCCCAGCATTTT	CASNGGSMSNQPQHF
TRBV6-5	TRBD2	TRBJ2-7	-	TGTGCCAGCGGGCGGGGGGCCAGAGGCTCCGAGCAGTACTTC	CASGRGARGSEQYF
TRBV6-5	-	TRBJ1-5	-	TGTGCCAGCAGGCGAGATAGCAATCAGCCCCAGCATTTT	CASRRDSNQPQHF
TRBV7-2	TRBD1	TRBJ1-3	-	TGTGCCAGCAGCTGGGGACAGAGAAACACCATATATTTT	CASSWGQRNTIYF
TRBV5-6	TRBD1	TRBJ2-3	-	TGTGCCAGCGACAGGGGGACGAGCACAGATACGCAGTATTTT	CASDRGTSTDTQYF
TRBV3-1/TRBV3-2	-	TRBJ1-3	-	TGTGCCAGCAGCCAAGAGCAGCCGCTAAGCGCAAACACCATATATTTT	CASSQEQPLSANTIYF
TRBV27	-	TRBJ1-1	once	TGTGCCAGCAGTTCAAAGAACACTGAAGCTTTCTTT	CASSSKNTEAFF
TRBV5-1	-	TRBJ1-1	-	TGCGCCAGCAGCACCGGGACACTGAACACTGAAGCTTTCTTT	CASSTGTLNTEAFF
TRBV2	TRBD2	TRBJ2-2	-	TGTGCCAGCAGTAAAGCTAGCGGGAGCTCCGGGGAGCTGTTTTTT	CASSKASGSSGELFF
TRBV6-2/TRBV6-3	TRBD2	TRBJ2-1	-	TGTGCCAGCAGTTACACCGGGACTAGCGGAATGAGCTCCTACAATGAGCAGTTCTTC	CASSYTGTSGMSSYNEQFF
TRBV28	-	TRBJ1-2	-	TGTGCCAGCAGTTTAGGTTACGAGGGCCGCTATGGCTACACCTTC	CASSLGYEGRYGYTF
TRBV18	TRBD2	TRBJ2-7	-	TGTGCCAGCTCGCCAGATCTAGCGGCCTCCTACGAGCAGTACTTC	CASSPDLAASYEQYF
TRBV5-1	TRBD1	TRBJ1-4	-	TGCGCCAGCAGCGAGGGGACAGCGGTGGGTGAACTGTTTTTT	CASSEGTAVGELFF
TRBV19	-	TRBJ1-2	-	TGTGCCAGTAGTATAGCAGGGATGAGGGGCTACACCTTC	CASSIAGMRGYTF
TRBV6-5	-	TRBJ1-2	-	TGTGCCAGCAGTTACGATGGAGGGTATTATGGCTACACCTTC	CASSYDGGYYGYTF